The 25 T cell receptor beta chains reported below all come from one sample, sequenced in a study of blood T cells in healthy people across ages. For the second PCR, which ran for roughly 7 to 11 cycles, a sample-barcoded 5' primer and a J-beta primer mix were used. TCRdb itself ran the 5' RACE reads through MiXCR, one entry per CDR3 protein. The table records about 830,000 distinct CDR3 sequences, about 59% of them present only once. Specimen: blood. These receptors all come from a man aged 25 to 45 in good health.

This clonotype was seen only once. The J gene is TRBJ1-5, the V gene TRBV30, with D perhaps matching TRBD1 (6 bases). The CDR3 covers 14 residues. Germline loops: CDR1 GTSNPN, CDR2 SVGIG (reference sequence). The germline V and J ends were trimmed by 3 bases and 6 bases, with 15 bases remaining between them. CDR3 nucleotides: TGTGCCTGGAGCTCAGGGGCATCGGTTCAGCCCCAGCATTTT. Protein: CAWSSGASVQPQHF.

The CDR3 protein is CASSQDFASGANVLTF. CDR3 nucleotides: TGCGCCAGCAGCCAAGATTTTGCCTCTGGGGCCAACGTCCTGACTTTC. The genes are TRBV4-3 and TRBJ2-6, with unresolved D. In germline, CDR1 is LGHNA, CDR2 YSLEER. The CDR3 has 16 amino acids. V lost 0 bases and J 0 bases, leaving 6 bases between the germline ends.

The CDR3 bases are TGCAGTGCTAGAGATCCCGCTGGGGCCAACGTCCTGACTTTC. It translates to CSARDPAGANVLTF. The chain couples TRBV20-1 to TRBJ2-6; D remains ambiguous. This CDR3 comprises 14 residues. Germline V gene sequence: CDR1 DFQATT, CDR2 SNEGSKA (reference sequence). V lost 0 bases and J 2 bases, leaving 5 bases between the germline ends.

The chain employs TRBV4-3 and TRBJ2-1, with D possibly being TRBD1 (5 bases). The V end was cut by 0 bases, the J end by 8 bases, with 8 bases between. Germline V CDR1 and CDR2: LGHNA, YSLEER. The CDR3 runs 13 residues. The CDR3 bases are TGCGCCAGCAGCCAAGATCCAGGGTATGAGCAGTTCTTC. It is translated as CASSQDPGYEQFF.

This clonotype was seen more than once but under ten times. The V and J genes are TRBV5-1 and TRBJ2-1; unclear D gene. CDR3 size: 12 residues. Germline V lookup: CDR1 SGHRS, CDR2 YFSETQ. V was cut by 1 base and J by 14 bases, with 13 bases left in between. The CDR3 region has the DNA TGCGCCAGCAGCTTGAAGGGTAACATGGAGTTCTTC. It codes for CASSLKGNMEFF.

The V call is TRBV9, the J call TRBJ2-1; no reliable D call. Germline loops: CDR1 SGDLS, CDR2 YYNGEE. The ends were cut back, 0 bases at V and 10 bases at J, with 11 bases in the middle. This CDR3 region has 13 residues. The CDR3 bases are TGTGCCAGCAGCGTAGCTGTGGGTTGGGAGCAGTTCTTC. Translation: CASSVAVGWEQFF.

The chain uses TRBV28 and TRBJ2-5; D possibly uses TRBD1 or TRBD2 (6 bases each). Germline CDR1 is MDHEN and CDR2 is SYDVKM. The V and J ends lost 3 bases and 2 bases respectively, with 16 bases between them. The CDR3 has 16 residues. The CDR3 region has the DNA TGTGCCAGCAGTTTTCGGGGGCTGTACACACAAGAGACCCAGTACTTC. It encodes CASSFRGLYTQETQYF.

This clonotype appeared many times. The genes are TRBV6-2 or TRBV6-3 and TRBJ2-6; D is undetermined. The CDR3 contains 15 residues. The V end was cut by 2 bases, the J end by 0 bases, with 5 bases between. Looked up from germline, CDR1 is MNHEY and CDR2 is SVGEGT. The CDR3 spells CASSYGGSGANVLTF. The CDR3 nucleotides read TGTGCCAGCAGTTACGGCGGCTCTGGGGCCAACGTCCTGACTTTC.

The chain uses TRBV12-3 or TRBV12-4 and TRBJ2-1; no firm D call. V shed 8 bases and J shed 2 bases, with 10 bases lying between them. The CDR3 is made up of 13 amino acids. In DNA, the CDR3 is TGTGCCAGCGGCGTCCTCCCCTACAATGAGCAGTTCTTC. It yields the protein CASGVLPYNEQFF.

The genes are TRBV20-1 and TRBJ2-3, with D maybe TRBD2 (7 bases). V lost 0 bases, J lost 6 bases, and 16 bases lay in between. The CDR3 covers 15 residues. Per germline, CDR1 DFQATT and CDR2 SNEGSKA (reference sequence). The CDR3 protein is CSARDPRGAGDTQYF. As DNA, the CDR3 is TGCAGTGCTAGAGATCCTCGGGGGGCGGGGGATACGCAGTATTTT.

This clonotype turned up a few times. The V call is TRBV20-1, the J call TRBJ2-5, with 13 bases matching TRBD2. The CDR3 spans 14 residues. The germline V gene has CDR1 DFQATT and CDR2 SNEGSKA (reference sequence). The CDR3 loop reads CSKRTSGGEETQYF. CDR3 nucleotides: TGCAGCAAGAGGACTAGCGGGGGAGAAGAGACCCAGTACTTC.

This chain connects TRBV6-8 to TRBJ2-5, with D tentatively TRBD2 (5 bases). Between the trimmed V and J ends, which lost 10 bases and 3 bases, there was a span of 12 bases. The CDR3 runs 12 residues. Per the germline V gene, CDR1 is MNHGY and CDR2 is SAAAGT. Written as DNA, the CDR3 is TGTGCCACGGGGAAGGTCGAAGAGACCCAGTACTTC. This translates into CATGKVEETQYF.

The chain links TRBV7-2 to TRBJ1-2; D is perhaps TRBD1 (6 bases). Germline-derived CDR1 and CDR2 are SGHTA and FQGNSA. The CDR3 extends over 13 amino acids. V lost 5 bases and J lost 7, with 14 bases in between. The CDR3 nucleotides are TGTGCCAGCAGCAGCCCAGGGGAAAGTGGCTACACCTTC. This sequence encodes CASSSPGESGYTF.

This clonotype occurred once. The V and J genes are TRBV29-1 and TRBJ2-5; 11 positions agree with TRBD1. The germline gives CDR1 SQVTM, CDR2 ANQGSEA. The CDR3 spans 14 residues. Trimming removed 1 base from V and 6 bases from J; junction bases left unmatched: 4. CDR3 in amino acids: CSVEGTGGGKTQYF. DNA of the CDR3: TGCAGCGTTGAAGGGACAGGGGGCGGGAAGACCCAGTACTTC.

The chain carries TRBV20-1 and TRBJ2-1; D remains ambiguous. Trimming removed 2 bases at V and 0 bases at J, with 5 bases between. The CDR3 spans 13 residues. Germline V gene data show CDR1 as DFQATT and CDR2 as SNEGSKA (reference sequence). CDR3 bases: TGCAGTGCTAGACAGAACTCCTACAATGAGCAGTTCTTC. As protein: CSARQNSYNEQFF.

This clonotype was found a few times. This chain joins TRBV29-1 and TRBJ1-5; 10 bases agree with TRBD1. V trimming: 6 bases; J trimming: 4 bases; junction bases outside the gene matches: 3. Germline CDR1 and CDR2: SQVTM and ANQGSEA. The CDR3 is 13 amino acids. DNA for the CDR3: TGCAGCGTCCGGACAGGGGGGAATCAGCCCCAGCATTTT. Translating it yields CSVRTGGNQPQHF.

The gene calls are TRBV7-2 and TRBJ1-5, with D possibly TRBD1 on 5 matching bases. This CDR3 region has 13 residues. Trimming removed 5 bases at V and 5 bases at J, with 10 bases between. Germline CDR1 is SGHTA and CDR2 is FQGNSA. Here the CDR3 DNA reads TGTGCCAGCAGCATCCAGGGAGATCAGCCCCAGCATTTT. This encodes CASSIQGDQPQHF.

The gene calls are TRBV7-9 and TRBJ2-4, with a weak D call TRBD2 (6 bases). This CDR3 comprises 13 residues. Germline CDR1 is SEHNR and CDR2 is FQNEAQ (reference sequence). Trimming stripped 8 bases from V and 5 bases from J, with 13 bases between. In nucleotides, the CDR3 is TGTGCCAGCGAGGAGGGACGAGAAAACATTCAGTACTTC. It encodes CASEEGRENIQYF.

The J gene is TRBJ1-5, the V gene TRBV10-3, with TRBD1 as a possible D gene (5 bases). This CDR3 region has 14 residues. With 3 bases removed from V and 4 bases from J, the gap between germline ends came to 10 bases. Per the germline V gene, CDR1 is ENHRY and CDR2 is SYGVKD. The CDR3 DNA reads as TGTGCCATCAGTGAATCAGGGCTAAATCAGCCCCAGCATTTT. As protein: CAISESGLNQPQHF.

This clonotype was seen a few times. This chain joins TRBV5-1 and TRBJ2-5; 9 positions agree with TRBD1. Gene TRBJ2-7 matches the end of the DNA better, so the J call may be wrong. The germline gives CDR1 SGHRS, CDR2 YFSETQ. The CDR3 consists of 15 residues. For the CDR3, the DNA is TGCGCCAGCAGCTTGGAGACAGGGGGGGCCATCGAGCAGTACTTC. Protein: CASSLETGGAIEQYF.

This chain uses TRBV25-1 with TRBJ2-7; TRBD1 matches at 10 bases. The V gene's germline CDR1 is MGHDK and CDR2 SYGVNS. Trimming at V came to 8 bases and at J to 7 bases, leaving 11 bases not matched to a gene. The CDR3 covers 14 residues. The CDR3 protein is CASGETGGSWEQYF. The CDR3 DNA sequence: TGTGCCAGCGGGGAGACAGGGGGCTCTTGGGAGCAGTACTTC.

In this sample, this clonotype turned up a few times. The chain employs TRBV20-1 and TRBJ2-4, with D possibly being TRBD2 (5 bases). TRBJ2-5 explains the end of the DNA better; the J call may be wrong. This CDR3 is 11 amino acids long. Germline-derived CDR1 and CDR2 are DFQATT and SNEGSKA (reference sequence). The CDR3 DNA is TGCAGTGCTAGTACGGGGGAGACCCAGTACTTC. It codes for CSASTGETQYF.

This rearrangement joins TRBV2 to TRBJ1-6, with TRBD1 matching over 7 bases. V dropped 2 bases and J dropped 5; count of bases not matched to a gene: 3. CDR3 length equals 15 residues. The germline CDR1 and CDR2 sequences are SNHLY and FYNNEI. This chain's CDR3 is CASSELGQNNSPLHF. The CDR3, as DNA: TGTGCCAGCAGTGAATTGGGACAGAATAATTCACCCCTCCACTTT.

With regard to this clonotype: An end of the junction does not agree with germline; a read error may underlie this. The V gene is TRBV6-2 or TRBV6-3, the J gene TRBJ2-7, with D unclear. CDR3 length: 15 amino acids. The V gene's germline CDR1 is MNHEY and CDR2 SVGEGT. CDR3 in DNA: TGTGCCTGCAGCGATTCTCAGGTTTTCTCCTACGAGCAGTACTTC. It codes for CACSDSQVFSYEQYF.

The chain couples TRBV18 to TRBJ2-1, with 9 positions matching TRBD1. Unmatched junction bases numbered 6, after V lost 3 bases and J lost 6 bases. The CDR3 has 15 residues. The germline gives CDR1 KGHSH, CDR2 LQKENI. CDR3 amino acids: CASSPPGTGINEQFF. The CDR3 DNA reads as TGTGCCAGCTCACCCCCCGGGACAGGGATCAATGAGCAGTTCTTC.